These T cell receptor beta chains were read from a single sample in a study of OX40 agonist ivuxolimab in advanced cancers. The table came from immunoSEQ multiplex PCR; TCRdb's copy has only in-frame clones and leaves some out. The repertoire holds tens of thousands of clones, about 94% seen once, with about 0.45% in the top ten. The material sequenced was CD4+ or CD8+ T cells sorted from blood, taken in a trial of the OX40 agonist ivuxolimab. Source of these receptors: an adult with an advanced solid tumor such as melanoma, head and neck, liver or kidney cancer. Each CDR3 is given with its conserved first and last residue.

v_call cdr3_aa
TRBV29-1 CSVIRTGTGEQYF
TRBV25-1 CASSVQGSGLSYTF
TRBV19 CATEGGGLQETQYF
TRBV2 CASADRNDPRPQHF
TRBV30 CAWNPGQGGLVAFF
TRBV30 CAYSGGGNQPQHF
TRBV19 CASSLGTSGTQETQYF
TRBV5-1 CASRLLTGADNYGYTF
TRBV5-1 CASSPGPNEKLFF
TRBV9 CASSVATSGLGNEQFF
TRBV11-3 CASSLQGSDQPQHF
TRBV9 CASSVDVHPYEQYF
TRBV7-2 CASSLGVGRFSYEQYF
TRBV7-2 CASSDQGAYSNQPQHF
TRBV10-2 CASSTLEEQFF
TRBV11-3 CASSSSGTRTEAFF
TRBV19 CASSIETGTYEQYF
TRBV10-3 CAIGTDSYQPQHF
TRBV5-4 CASSSGTGGFYNEQFF
TRBV9 CASSVGLAVETQYF
TRBV29-1 CSVAPGSSGNTIYF
TRBV30 CAWSAGVKNIQYF
TRBV5-1 CASSGSVASDTQYF
TRBV7-9 CASRIGDSPLHF
TRBV11-2 CASSLVRQGPAFF
TRBV10-2 CASSESRRYEQYF
TRBV9 CASSPGTGGIPQYF
TRBV2 CASSDEGLDTQYF
TRBV5-1 CASSLEGSGNEKLFF
TRBV6-1 CASSGISGNTIYF
TRBV5-1 CASSLGLAGGQETQYF
TRBV7-2 CASSPRDRRFYEQYF
TRBV30 CAWRWAQENTEAFF
TRBV27 CASSRTGPQNEKLFF
TRBV7-8 CASRRGTSGSSFATEQFF
TRBV6-1 CASRGRGVGNTIYF
TRBV5-1 CASSFAENYGYTF
TRBV18 CASSRTGAEAFF
TRBV7-7 CASSLAPGGNTGELFF
TRBV5-1 CASSLAGETQYF
TRBV11-2 CASSLVFRGTEAFF
TRBV7-2 CASSSGSGNTIYF
TRBV5-8 CASSSTGYEQYF
TRBV10-2 CASRNRDPGEQYF
TRBV15 CATSGGVLTGELFF
TRBV12-5 CASGRQSNQPQHF
TRBV13 CASSLNPPGQGTGGQYNEQFF
TRBV14 CASSLPGADTQYF
TRBV7-9 CASSLKGGGTGEGAFF
TRBV5-1 CASSPSANTEAFF
TRBV28 CASSYGSLADTQYF
TRBV28 CASSPGTGSTYGYTF
TRBV7-6 CASSLVGLSGRWMNTEAFF
TRBV6-6 CASEAGAQDEQFF
TRBV13 CASSLEYRTEAFF
TRBV28 CASSLSEASRQQYF
TRBV7-2 CASSPVGIAGVDTQYF
TRBV21-1 CASSKAQGRDYNLYEQYF
TRBV18 CASSTAGDTEAFF
TRBV10-3 CAISESESTEAFF